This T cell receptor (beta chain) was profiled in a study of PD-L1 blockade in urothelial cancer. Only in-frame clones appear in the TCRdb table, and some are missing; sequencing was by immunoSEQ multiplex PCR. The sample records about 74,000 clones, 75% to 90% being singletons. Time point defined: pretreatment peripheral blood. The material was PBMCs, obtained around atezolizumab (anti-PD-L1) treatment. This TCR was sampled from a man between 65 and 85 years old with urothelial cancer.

The CDR3 region is CASSLGRIRENQPQHF. The CDR3, as DNA: TGTGCCAGCAGCTTGGGAAGGATCAGGGAAAATCAGCCCCAGCATTTT. The rearrangement joins TRBV5-6 to TRBJ1-5; weak D call: TRBD1 (5 bases). Germline V CDR1 and CDR2: SGHDT, YYEEEE. V lost 0 bases and J lost 4, with 14 bases in between. CDR3 length: 16 residues.